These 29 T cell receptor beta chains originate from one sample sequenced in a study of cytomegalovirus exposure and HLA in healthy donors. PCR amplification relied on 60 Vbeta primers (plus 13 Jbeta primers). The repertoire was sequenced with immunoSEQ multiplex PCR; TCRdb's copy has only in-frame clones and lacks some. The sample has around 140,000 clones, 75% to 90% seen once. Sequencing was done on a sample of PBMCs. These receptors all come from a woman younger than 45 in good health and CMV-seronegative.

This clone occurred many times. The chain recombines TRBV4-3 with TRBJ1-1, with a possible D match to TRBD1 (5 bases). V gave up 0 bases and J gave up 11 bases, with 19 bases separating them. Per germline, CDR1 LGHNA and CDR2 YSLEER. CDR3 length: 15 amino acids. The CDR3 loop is CASSQDREGKSVAFF. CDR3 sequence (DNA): TGCGCCAGCAGCCAAGATCGGGAGGGGAAATCGGTGGCTTTCTTT.

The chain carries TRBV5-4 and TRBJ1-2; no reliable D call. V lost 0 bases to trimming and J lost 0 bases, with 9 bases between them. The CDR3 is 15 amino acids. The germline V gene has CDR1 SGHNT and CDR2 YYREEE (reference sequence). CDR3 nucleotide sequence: TGTGCCAGCAGCTTGGTATGGTTAGCTAACTATGGCTACACCTTC. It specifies CASSLVWLANYGYTF.

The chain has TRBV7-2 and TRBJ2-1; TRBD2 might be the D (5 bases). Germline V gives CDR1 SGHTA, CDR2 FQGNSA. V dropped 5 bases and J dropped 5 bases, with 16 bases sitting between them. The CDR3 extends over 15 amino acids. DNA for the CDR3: TGTGCCAGCAGCGGAAGCGGACCTTGGGACAATGAGCAGTTCTTC. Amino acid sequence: CASSGSGPWDNEQFF.

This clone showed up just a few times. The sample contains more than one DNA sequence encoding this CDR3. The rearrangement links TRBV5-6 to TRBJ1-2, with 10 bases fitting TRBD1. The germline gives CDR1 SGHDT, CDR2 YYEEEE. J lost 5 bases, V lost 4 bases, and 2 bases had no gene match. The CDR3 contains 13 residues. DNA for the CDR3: TGTGCCAGCAGCCGGGACAGGGGATATGGCTACACCTTC. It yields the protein CASSRDRGYGYTF.

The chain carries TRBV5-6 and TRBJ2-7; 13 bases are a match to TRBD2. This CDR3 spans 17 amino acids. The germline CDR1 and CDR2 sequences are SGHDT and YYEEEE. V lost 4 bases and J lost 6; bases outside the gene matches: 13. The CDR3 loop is CASSPGLAGDYGGEQYF. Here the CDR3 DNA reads TGTGCCAGCAGCCCAGGACTAGCGGGAGATTATGGGGGCGAGCAGTACTTC.

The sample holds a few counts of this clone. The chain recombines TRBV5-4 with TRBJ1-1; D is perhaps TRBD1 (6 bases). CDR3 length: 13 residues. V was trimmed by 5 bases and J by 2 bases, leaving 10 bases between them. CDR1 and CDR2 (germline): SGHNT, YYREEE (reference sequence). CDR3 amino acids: CASSRTANTEAFF. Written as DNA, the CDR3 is TGTGCCAGCAGTCGGACAGCAAACACTGAAGCTTTCTTT.

The CDR3 region has the DNA TGTGCCTGGAATGAACTAGCGGGGGGCCGCGAGCAGTTCTTC. Residues: CAWNELAGGREQFF. V usage is TRBV30 and J usage is TRBJ2-1, with 12 bases lining up with TRBD2. This CDR3 has 14 residues. J was trimmed by 10 bases and V by 4 bases; bases with no gene match: 8. Germline V gene data show CDR1 as GTSNPN and CDR2 as SVGIG (reference sequence).

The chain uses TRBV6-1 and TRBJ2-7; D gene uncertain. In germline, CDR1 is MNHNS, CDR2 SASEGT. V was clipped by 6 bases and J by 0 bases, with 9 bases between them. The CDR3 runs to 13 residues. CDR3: CASSLTSSYEQYF. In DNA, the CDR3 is TGTGCCAGCAGCCTTACGAGCTCCTACGAGCAGTACTTC.

The CDR3 spells CASSQGQGASPLHF. The CDR3 DNA reads as TGTGCCAGCAGCCAAGGACAGGGGGCCTCACCCCTCCACTTT. J is TRBJ1-6 and V is TRBV7-9, with 11 bases that match TRBD1. Germline lookup yields CDR1 SEHNR and CDR2 FQNEAQ (reference sequence). The CDR3 covers 14 residues. The junction had 4 bases not matched to a gene; V was cut back by 5 bases and J by 10 bases. The variable domain in full, with the rest retrieved from reference TRBV7-9 and TRBJ1-6, is DTGVSQNPRHKITKRGQNVTFRCDPISEHNRLYWYRQTLGQGPEFLTYFQNEAQLEKSRLLSDRFSAERPKGSFSTLEIQRTEQGDSAMYLCASSQGQGASPLHFGNGTRLTVT.

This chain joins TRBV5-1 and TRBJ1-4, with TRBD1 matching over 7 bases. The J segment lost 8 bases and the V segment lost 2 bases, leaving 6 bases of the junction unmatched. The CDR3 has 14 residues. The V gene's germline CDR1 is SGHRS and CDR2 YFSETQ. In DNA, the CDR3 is TGCGCCAGCAGCTTCCGGACAGGATGGGAAAAACTGTTTTTT. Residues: CASSFRTGWEKLFF.

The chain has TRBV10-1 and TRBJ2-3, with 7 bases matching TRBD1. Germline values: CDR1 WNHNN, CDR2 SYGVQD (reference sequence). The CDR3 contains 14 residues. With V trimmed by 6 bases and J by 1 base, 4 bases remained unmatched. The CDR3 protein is CASRGDRRTDTQYF. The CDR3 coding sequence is TGCGCCAGCAGGGGGGACAGACGCACAGATACGCAGTATTTT.

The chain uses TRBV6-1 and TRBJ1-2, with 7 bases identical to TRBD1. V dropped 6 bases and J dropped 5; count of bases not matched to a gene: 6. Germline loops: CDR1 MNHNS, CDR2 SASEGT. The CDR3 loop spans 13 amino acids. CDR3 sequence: CASSETGRYGYTF. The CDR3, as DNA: TGTGCCAGCAGCGAGACAGGGCGGTATGGCTACACCTTC.

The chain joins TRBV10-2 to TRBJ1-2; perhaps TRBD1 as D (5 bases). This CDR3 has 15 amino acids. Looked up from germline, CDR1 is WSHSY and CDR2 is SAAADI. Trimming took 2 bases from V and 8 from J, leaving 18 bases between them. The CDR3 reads CASSEGAGAREGYTF. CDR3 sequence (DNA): TGCGCCAGCAGTGAGGGCGCTGGGGCACGGGAGGGCTACACCTTC.

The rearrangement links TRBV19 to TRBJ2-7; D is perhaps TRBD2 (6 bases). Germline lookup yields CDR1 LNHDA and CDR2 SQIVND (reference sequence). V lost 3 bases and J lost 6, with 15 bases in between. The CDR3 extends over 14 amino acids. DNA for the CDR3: TGTGCCAGTAGTATGGAGGGACCCTCCCCCGAGCAGTACTTC. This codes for CASSMEGPSPEQYF.

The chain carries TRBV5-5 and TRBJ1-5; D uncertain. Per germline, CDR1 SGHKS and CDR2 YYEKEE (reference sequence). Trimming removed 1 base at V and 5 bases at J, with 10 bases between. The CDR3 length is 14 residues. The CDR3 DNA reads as TGTGCCAGCAGCTTGTTGCACACACATCAGCCCCAGCATTTT. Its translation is CASSLLHTHQPQHF.

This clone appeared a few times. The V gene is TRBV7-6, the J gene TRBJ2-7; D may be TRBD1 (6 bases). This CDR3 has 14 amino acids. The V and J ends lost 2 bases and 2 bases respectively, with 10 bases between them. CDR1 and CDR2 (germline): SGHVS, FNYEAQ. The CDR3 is CASSLTPGAYEQYF. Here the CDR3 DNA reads TGTGCCAGCAGCTTAACCCCAGGGGCCTACGAGCAGTACTTC.

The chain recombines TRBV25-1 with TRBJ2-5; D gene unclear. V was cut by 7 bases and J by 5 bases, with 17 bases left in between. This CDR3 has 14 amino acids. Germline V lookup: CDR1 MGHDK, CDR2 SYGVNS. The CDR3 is CASTPRQPGETQYF. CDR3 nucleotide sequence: TGTGCCAGCACCCCTCGGCAGCCCGGGGAGACCCAGTACTTC.

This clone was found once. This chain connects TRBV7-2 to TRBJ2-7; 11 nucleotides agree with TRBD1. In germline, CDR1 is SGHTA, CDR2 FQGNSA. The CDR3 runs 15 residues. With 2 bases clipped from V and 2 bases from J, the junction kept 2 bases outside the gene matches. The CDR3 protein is CASSLPGQGAYEQYF. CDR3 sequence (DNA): TGTGCCAGCAGCTTACCGGGACAGGGGGCCTACGAGCAGTACTTC.

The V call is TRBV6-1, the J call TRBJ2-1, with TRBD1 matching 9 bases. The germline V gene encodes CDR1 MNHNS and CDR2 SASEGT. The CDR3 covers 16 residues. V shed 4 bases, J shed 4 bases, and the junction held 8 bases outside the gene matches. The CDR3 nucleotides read TGTGCCAGCAGTGGCAGGACAGGGGTCCCTTACAATGAGCAGTTCTTC. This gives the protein CASSGRTGVPYNEQFF.

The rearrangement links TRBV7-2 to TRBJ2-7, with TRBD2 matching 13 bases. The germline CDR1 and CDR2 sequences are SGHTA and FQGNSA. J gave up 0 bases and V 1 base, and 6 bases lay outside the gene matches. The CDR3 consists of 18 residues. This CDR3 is CASSLESGLAGTSYEQYF. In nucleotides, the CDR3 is TGTGCCAGCAGCTTAGAGTCGGGACTAGCGGGGACCTCCTACGAGCAGTACTTC.

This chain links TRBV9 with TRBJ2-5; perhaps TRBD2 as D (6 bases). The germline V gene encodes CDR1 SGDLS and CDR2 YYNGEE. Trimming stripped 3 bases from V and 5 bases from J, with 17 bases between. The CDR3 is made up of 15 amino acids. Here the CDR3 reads CASSALDWAGETQYF. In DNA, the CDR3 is TGTGCCAGCAGCGCGTTGGACTGGGCGGGGGAGACCCAGTACTTC. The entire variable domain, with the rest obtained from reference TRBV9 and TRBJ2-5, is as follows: DSGVTQTPKHLITATGQRVTLRCSPRSGDLSVYWYQQSLDQGLQFLIQYYNGEERAKGNILERFSAQQFPDLHSELNLSSLELGDSALYFCASSALDWAGETQYFGPGTRLLVL.

CDR3 in amino acids: CASSSQPGDYGYTF. CDR3 DNA: TGTGCCAGCAGCTCACAACCCGGGGACTATGGCTACACCTTC. V is TRBV7-2 and J is TRBJ1-2, with no clear D. The CDR3 spans 14 residues. V was clipped by 4 bases and J by 3 bases, with 12 bases between them. Germline V gives CDR1 SGHTA, CDR2 FQGNSA.

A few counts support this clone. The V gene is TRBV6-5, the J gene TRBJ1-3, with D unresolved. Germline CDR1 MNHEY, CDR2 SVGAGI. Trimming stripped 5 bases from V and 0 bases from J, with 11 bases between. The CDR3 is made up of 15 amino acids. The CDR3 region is CASSRVVASGNTIYF. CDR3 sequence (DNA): TGTGCCAGCAGTAGAGTCGTAGCCTCTGGAAACACCATATATTTT.

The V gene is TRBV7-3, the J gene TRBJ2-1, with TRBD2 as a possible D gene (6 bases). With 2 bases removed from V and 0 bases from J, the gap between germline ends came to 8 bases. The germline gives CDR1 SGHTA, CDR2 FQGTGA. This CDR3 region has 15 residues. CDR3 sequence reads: CASSLGGFSYNEQFF. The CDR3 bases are TGTGCCAGCAGCTTAGGGGGGTTCTCCTACAATGAGCAGTTCTTC.

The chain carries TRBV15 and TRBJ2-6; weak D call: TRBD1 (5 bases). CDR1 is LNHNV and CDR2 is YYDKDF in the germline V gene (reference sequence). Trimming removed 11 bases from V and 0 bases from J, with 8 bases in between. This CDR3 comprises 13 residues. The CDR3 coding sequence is TGTGCCGGAAGGGGCTCTGGGGCCAACGTCCTGACTTTC. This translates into CAGRGSGANVLTF. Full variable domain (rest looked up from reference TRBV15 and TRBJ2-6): DAMVIQNPRYQVTQFGKPVTLSCSQTLNHNVMYWYQQKSSQAPKLLFHYYDKDFNNEADTPDNFQSRRPNTSFCFLDIRSPGLGDTAMYLCAGRGSGANVLTFGAGSRLTVL.

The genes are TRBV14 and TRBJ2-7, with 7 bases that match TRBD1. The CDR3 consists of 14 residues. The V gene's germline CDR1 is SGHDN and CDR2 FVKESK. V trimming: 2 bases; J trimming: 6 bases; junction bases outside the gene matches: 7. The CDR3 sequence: CASSQRGQWGEQYF. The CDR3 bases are TGTGCCAGCAGCCAAAGGGGACAGTGGGGCGAGCAGTACTTC.

The CDR3 loop reads CASRGRGTQYF. The CDR3 region has the DNA TGTGCCAGCAGGGGGAGGGGTACGCAGTATTTT. The V and J genes are TRBV28 and TRBJ2-3, with TRBD2 identical over 7 bases. V lost 6 bases and J lost 8; bases outside the gene matches: 2. Germline values: CDR1 MDHEN, CDR2 SYDVKM. The CDR3 runs to 11 residues.

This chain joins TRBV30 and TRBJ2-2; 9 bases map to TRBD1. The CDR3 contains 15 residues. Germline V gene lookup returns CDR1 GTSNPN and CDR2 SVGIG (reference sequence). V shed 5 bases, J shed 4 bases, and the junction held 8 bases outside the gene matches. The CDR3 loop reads CAWSGQGLFTGELFF. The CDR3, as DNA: TGTGCCTGGTCGGGACAGGGATTATTCACCGGGGAGCTGTTTTTT.

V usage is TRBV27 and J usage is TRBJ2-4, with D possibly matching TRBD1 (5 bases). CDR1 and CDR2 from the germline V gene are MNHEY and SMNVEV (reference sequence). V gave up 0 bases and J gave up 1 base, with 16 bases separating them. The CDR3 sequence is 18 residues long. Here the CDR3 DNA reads TGTGCCAGCAGTTTATCGGACACGGCTCCCCTCGCCAAAAACATTCAGTACTTC. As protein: CASSLSDTAPLAKNIQYF.